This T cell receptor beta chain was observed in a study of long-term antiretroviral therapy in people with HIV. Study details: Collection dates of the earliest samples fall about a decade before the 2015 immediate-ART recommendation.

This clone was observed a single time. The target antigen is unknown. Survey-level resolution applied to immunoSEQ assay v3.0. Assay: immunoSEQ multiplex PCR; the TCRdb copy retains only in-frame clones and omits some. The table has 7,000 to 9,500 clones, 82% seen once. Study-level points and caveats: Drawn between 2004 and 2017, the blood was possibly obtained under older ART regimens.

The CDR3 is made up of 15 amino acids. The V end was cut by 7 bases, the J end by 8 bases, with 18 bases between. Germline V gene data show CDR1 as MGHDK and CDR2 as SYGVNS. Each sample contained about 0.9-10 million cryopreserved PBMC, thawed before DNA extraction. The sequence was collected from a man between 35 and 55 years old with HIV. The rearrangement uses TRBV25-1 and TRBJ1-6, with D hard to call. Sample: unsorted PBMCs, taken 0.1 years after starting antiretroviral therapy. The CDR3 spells CASTGSEARDSPLHF. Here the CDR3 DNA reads TGTGCCAGCACCGGTTCCGAGGCTCGGGATTCACCCCTCCACTTT. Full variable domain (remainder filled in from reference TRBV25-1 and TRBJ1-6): EADIYQTPRYLVIGTGKKITLECSQTMGHDKMYWYQQDPGMELHLIHYSYGVNSTEKGDLSSESTVSRIRTEHFPLTLESARPSHTSQYLCASTGSEARDSPLHFGNGTRLTVT.